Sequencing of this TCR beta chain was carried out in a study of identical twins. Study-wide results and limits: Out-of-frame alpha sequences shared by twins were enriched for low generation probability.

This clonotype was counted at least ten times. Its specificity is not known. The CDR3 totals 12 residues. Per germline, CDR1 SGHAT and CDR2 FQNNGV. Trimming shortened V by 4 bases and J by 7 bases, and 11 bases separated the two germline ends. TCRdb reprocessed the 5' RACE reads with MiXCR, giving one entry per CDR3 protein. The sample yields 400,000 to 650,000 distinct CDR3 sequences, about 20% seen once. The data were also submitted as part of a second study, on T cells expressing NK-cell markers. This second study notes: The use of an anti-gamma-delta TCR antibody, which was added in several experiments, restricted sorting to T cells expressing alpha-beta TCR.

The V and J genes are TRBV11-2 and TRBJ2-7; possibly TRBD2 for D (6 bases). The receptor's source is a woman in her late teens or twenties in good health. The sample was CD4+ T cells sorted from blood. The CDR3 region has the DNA TGTGCCAGCAGCTGGGACTCGGGGGAGCAGTACTTC. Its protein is CASSWDSGEQYF.